This record concerns one TCR beta chain sequence. This sample was taken from a study of blood T cell repertoires in COVID-19. Study overall: Sites in the United States, Italy and Spain provided acute and convalescent COVID-19 samples.

Deletions cut 4 bases from V and 2 bases from J, with 15 bases between. CDR3 size: 16 residues. Looked up from germline, CDR1 is MRHNA and CDR2 is SNTAGT. Authors' processing steps: Scientists estimated how many nucleated cells there were by amplifying reference gene primers. Produced via immunoSEQ multiplex PCR; TCRdb's table is partial and in-frame only. V and J calls and clone size are as listed in that table; D and trimming were resolved from the DNA. The sample includes a few hundred thousand clones, roughly 88% of them seen just once. The sample consisted of peripheral blood. This clonotype was obtained from a man older than 75 with acute or convalescent COVID-19. V gene TRBV6-4 combines with J gene TRBJ1-5; D possibly corresponds to TRBD1 (6 bases). The chain's CDR3 is CASSVGGARGNQPQHF. For the CDR3, the DNA is TGTGCCAGCAGTGTAGGGGGGGCTAGGGGCAATCAGCCCCAGCATTTT.